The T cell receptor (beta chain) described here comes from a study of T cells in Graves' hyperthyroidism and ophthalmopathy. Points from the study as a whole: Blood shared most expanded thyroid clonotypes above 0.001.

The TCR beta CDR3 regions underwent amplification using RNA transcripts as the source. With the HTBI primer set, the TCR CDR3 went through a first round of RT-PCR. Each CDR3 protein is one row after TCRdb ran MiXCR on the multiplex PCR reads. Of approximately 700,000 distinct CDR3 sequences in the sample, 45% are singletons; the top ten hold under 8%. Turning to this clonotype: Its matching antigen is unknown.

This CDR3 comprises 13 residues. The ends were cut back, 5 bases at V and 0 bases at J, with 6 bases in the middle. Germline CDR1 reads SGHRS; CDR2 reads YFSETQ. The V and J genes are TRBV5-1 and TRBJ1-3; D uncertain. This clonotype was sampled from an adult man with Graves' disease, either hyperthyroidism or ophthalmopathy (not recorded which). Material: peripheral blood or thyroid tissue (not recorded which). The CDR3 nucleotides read TGCGCCAGCAGAACCTACTCTGGAAACACCATATATTTT. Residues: CASRTYSGNTIYF.